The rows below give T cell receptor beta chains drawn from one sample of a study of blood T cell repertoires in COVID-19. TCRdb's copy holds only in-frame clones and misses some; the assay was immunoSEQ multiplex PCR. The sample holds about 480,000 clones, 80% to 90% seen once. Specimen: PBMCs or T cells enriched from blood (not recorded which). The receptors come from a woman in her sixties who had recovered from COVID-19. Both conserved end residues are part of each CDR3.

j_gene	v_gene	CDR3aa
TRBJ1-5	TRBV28	CASGAGSLGNQPQHF
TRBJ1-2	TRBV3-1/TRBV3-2	CASSQGAYYGYTF
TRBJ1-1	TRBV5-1	CASSLQVGTEAFF
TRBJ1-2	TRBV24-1	CATSDQGAHGYTF
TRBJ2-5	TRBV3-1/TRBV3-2	CASSPQVPTGWIGAQETQYF
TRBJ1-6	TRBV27	CASSFSDRGSYNSPLHF
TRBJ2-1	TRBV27	CASSLRGPSRDEQFF
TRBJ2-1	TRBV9	CASSVFGLGDEQFF
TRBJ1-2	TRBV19	CASSIDSAQGITLGYTF
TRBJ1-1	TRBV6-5	CASTLGGGLNTEAFF
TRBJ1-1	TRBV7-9	CASSFYSPNTEAFF
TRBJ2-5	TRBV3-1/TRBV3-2	CASSQGGSETQYF
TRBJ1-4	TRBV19	CASKGQGGEKLFF
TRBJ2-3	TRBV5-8	CASSSPGLAGGPKDTQYF
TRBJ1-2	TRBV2	CASRGTGTNYGYTF
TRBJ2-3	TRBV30	CAWSSAGTSVSTDTQYF
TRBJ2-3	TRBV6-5	CASIPGGGDTQYF
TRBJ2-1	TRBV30	CAWAVSGGRASEQFF
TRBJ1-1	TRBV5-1	CASDSQGGRAFF
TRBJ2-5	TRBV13	CASSLYRGQETQYF
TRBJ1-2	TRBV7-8	CASSRETGGQYGYTF
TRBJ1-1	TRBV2	CASSDRLSNTEAFF
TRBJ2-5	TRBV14	CASSQDRGVVTQYF
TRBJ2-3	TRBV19	CASSFRARGDTQYF
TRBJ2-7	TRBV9	CASSVGGGGSYEQYF
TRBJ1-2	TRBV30	CAWSVMGQGHGYTF
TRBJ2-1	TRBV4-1	CASSHPDRDLRNEQFF
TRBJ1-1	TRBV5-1	CASSIGQGIGNTEAFF
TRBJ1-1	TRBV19	CASSPLPGGTEAFF
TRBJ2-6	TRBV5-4	CASSKQGAGANVLTF
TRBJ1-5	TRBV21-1	CASSKQTFHRSNQPQHF
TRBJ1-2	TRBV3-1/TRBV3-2	CASSQQGANYGYTF
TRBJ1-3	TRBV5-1	CASSLGGGSGNTIYF
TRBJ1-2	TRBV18	CASSPGIQGAGDGYTF
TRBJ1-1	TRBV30	CAWIWGGSWGTEAFF
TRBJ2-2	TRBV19	CASSSGTGWTGELFF
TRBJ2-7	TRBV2	CASVPGGTTYEQYF
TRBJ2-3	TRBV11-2	CASSLTLAGGGTDTQYF
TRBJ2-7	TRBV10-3	CAISAEGGGYYEQYF
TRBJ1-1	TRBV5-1	CASSLAAGITEAFF
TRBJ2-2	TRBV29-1	CSAVDSDTGELFF
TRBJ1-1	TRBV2	CASSDSRSAGEAFF
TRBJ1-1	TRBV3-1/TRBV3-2	CASSPWTGMGTEAFF
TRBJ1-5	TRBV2	CASSKQGSNGNQPQHF
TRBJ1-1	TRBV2	CAQGGRGVEAFF
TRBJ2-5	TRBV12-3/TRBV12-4	CASSLAPQETQYF
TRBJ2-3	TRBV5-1	CASSFPGGTDTQYF